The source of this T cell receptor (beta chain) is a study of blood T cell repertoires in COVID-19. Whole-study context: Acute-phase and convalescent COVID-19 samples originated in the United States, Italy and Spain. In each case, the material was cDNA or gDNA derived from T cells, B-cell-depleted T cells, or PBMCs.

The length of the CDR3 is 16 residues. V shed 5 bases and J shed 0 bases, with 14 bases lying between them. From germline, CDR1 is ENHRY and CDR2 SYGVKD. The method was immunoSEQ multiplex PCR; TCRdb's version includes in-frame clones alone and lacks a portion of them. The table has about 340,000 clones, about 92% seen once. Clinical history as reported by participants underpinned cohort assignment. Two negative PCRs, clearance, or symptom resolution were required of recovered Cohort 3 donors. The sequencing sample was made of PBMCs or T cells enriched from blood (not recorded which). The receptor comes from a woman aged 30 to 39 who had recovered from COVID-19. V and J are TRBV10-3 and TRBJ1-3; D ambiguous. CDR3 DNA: TGTGCCATCAGTCCTGTTGGGAGGAGCTCTGGAAACACCATATATTTT. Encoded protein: CAISPVGRSSGNTIYF.